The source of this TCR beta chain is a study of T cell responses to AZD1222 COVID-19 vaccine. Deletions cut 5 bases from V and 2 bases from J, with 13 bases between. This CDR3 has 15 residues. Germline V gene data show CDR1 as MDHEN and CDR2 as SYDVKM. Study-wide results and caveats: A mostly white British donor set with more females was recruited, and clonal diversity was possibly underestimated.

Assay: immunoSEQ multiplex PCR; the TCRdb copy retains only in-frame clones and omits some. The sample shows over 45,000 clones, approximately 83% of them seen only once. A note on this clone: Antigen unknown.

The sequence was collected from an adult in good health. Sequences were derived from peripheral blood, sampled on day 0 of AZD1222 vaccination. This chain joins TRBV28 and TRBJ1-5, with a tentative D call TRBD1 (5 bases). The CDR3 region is CASSPQGAGNQPQHF. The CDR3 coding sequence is TGTGCCAGCAGTCCTCAGGGAGCAGGCAATCAGCCCCAGCATTTT.